These 28 T cell receptor beta chains came from one sample sequenced in a study of vaccination and CD4 T cells after COVID-19 (dated by TCRdb to between 2021 and 2024). Library construction relied on PCR. The data were produced on an Illumina iSeq 100. The public reads were quality trimmed at Q25 with fastp and then assembled into clones with MiXCR by TCRdb, keeping productive beta chains. Entries that share a CDR3 protein sequence are merged under the most common genes and DNA. The sample has 20,000 to 25,000 distinct CDR3 sequences on record, around 57% of them singletons. The biggest ten clones account for 0.85% to 1% of the sample. The material sequenced was CD4+ T cells from blood, taken before SARS-CoV-2 vaccination. These receptors were taken from a human donor who had recovered from COVID-19.

This clonotype was seen a handful of times. The V and J genes are TRBV5-1 and TRBJ2-5; possible D gene TRBD2, 5 bases. The CDR3 sequence is 15 residues long. V lost 4 bases and J lost 2, with 15 bases in between. Germline assignment: CDR1 SGHRS and CDR2 YFSETQ. This CDR3 is CASSAGPGPQETQYF. CDR3 sequence (DNA): TGCGCCAGCAGCGCGGGTCCGGGCCCGCAAGAGACCCAGTACTTC.

CDR3 loop: CASSGTSGNSYEQYF. As DNA, the CDR3 is TGTGCCAGCAGTGGGACTAGCGGTAACTCCTACGAGCAGTACTTC. This chain uses TRBV2 with TRBJ2-7; 10 positions agree with TRBD2. Germline V gene sequence: CDR1 SNHLY, CDR2 FYNNEI. The CDR3 is 15 amino acids. The trim removed 4 bases at V and 0 bases at J, leaving 3 bases unmatched.

This clonotype was counted a single time. V usage is TRBV4-2 and J usage is TRBJ2-3; TRBD1 aligns across 9 bases. The CDR3 spans 14 residues. CDR1 is LGHNA, CDR2 YNFKEQ, per germline. The trim removed 4 bases at V and 4 bases at J, leaving 3 bases unmatched. The CDR3 loop is CASSLGQGSDTQYF. The CDR3 DNA follows: TGTGCCAGCAGCCTAGGACAGGGGTCAGATACGCAGTATTTT.

The chain is built from TRBV7-6 and TRBJ2-7; D is perhaps TRBD2 (5 bases). The CDR3 length is 17 residues. Germline assignment: CDR1 SGHVS and CDR2 FNYEAQ. Deletions cut 0 bases from V and 7 bases from J, with 22 bases between. CDR3 nucleotides: TGTGCCAGCAGCTTAGCCCCCCCCCGGCTCGGGATACTGGAGCAGTACTTC. Protein product: CASSLAPPRLGILEQYF.

In nucleotides, the CDR3 is TGTGCCAGTAAAGGAGAGCGGGGATACAATGAGCAGTTCTTC. Translated: CASKGERGYNEQFF. This rearrangement joins TRBV19 to TRBJ2-1, with 7 bases aligning to TRBD2. Germline loops: CDR1 LNHDA, CDR2 SQIVND (reference sequence). This CDR3 has 14 amino acids. Unmatched junction bases numbered 7, after V lost 7 bases and J lost 4 bases.

This rearrangement joins TRBV6-1 to TRBJ2-1; TRBD2 might be the D (5 bases). The germline V and J ends were trimmed by 4 bases and 2 bases, with 12 bases remaining between them. CDR1 MNHNS and CDR2 SASEGT come from the germline V gene. The CDR3 length is 15 residues. Written as DNA, the CDR3 is TGTGCCAGCAGTGTCGGAGCGGACCCCTACAATGAGCAGTTCTTC. Translating gives CASSVGADPYNEQFF.

V usage is TRBV7-3 and J usage is TRBJ1-1, with TRBD1 as a possible D gene (5 bases). The germline gives CDR1 SGHTA, CDR2 FQGTGA. The CDR3 is made up of 13 amino acids. Trimming pared 4 bases from V and 6 bases from J, leaving 12 bases between. The DNA of the CDR3 is TGTGCCAGCAGCTGGGGGGAAGGGTCTGAAGCTTTCTTT. Its translation: CASSWGEGSEAFF.

This clonotype has more than one count but fewer than ten. V usage is TRBV6-1 and J usage is TRBJ2-3, with 10 nucleotides matching TRBD2. Germline lookup yields CDR1 MNHNS and CDR2 SASEGT. CDR3 size: 15 residues. After removal of 6 bases from V and 4 bases from J, the junction contained 7 bases not matched to a gene. The CDR3 here is CASRFLAGVPDTQYF. CDR3 nucleotides: TGTGCCAGCAGATTTCTAGCGGGAGTCCCAGATACGCAGTATTTT.

This rearrangement joins TRBV11-1 to TRBJ2-3; 9 nucleotides match TRBD2. Unmatched junction bases numbered 9, after V lost 3 bases and J lost 2 bases. The CDR3 totals 17 residues. The V gene's germline CDR1 is SGHAT and CDR2 FQDESV (reference sequence). CDR3 DNA sequence: TGTGCCAGCAGCTTCCACGGGCTAGCGGGAACCACAGATACGCAGTATTTT. Amino acids: CASSFHGLAGTTDTQYF.

This clonotype came up a few times. This chain joins TRBV20-1 and TRBJ1-1; D may be TRBD1 (6 bases). This CDR3 comprises 15 residues. V was cut by 0 bases and J by 1 base, with 12 bases left in between. Germline V CDR1 and CDR2: DFQATT, SNEGSKA (reference sequence). CDR3 coding DNA: TGCAGTGCTAGAGATGATGGACAGCAGAACACTGAAGCTTTCTTT. It translates to CSARDDGQQNTEAFF.

The chain uses TRBV15 and TRBJ2-3; no reliable D call. CDR3 length equals 13 residues. Germline CDR1 reads LNHNV; CDR2 reads YYDKDF (reference sequence). The V gene lost 0 bases and the J gene lost 6 bases, with 7 bases spanning the gap. The chain's CDR3 is CATSRDLADTQYF. In DNA, the CDR3 is TGTGCCACCAGCAGAGATCTGGCGGATACGCAGTATTTT.

There are a few counts of this clonotype. This chain links TRBV20-1 with TRBJ1-1, with TRBD1 identical over 7 bases. CDR1 and CDR2 (germline): DFQATT, SNEGSKA (reference sequence). V lost 5 bases, J lost 6 bases, and 12 bases stayed unmatched. The CDR3 loop spans 14 amino acids. Here the CDR3 DNA reads TGCAGTGCTGGAGGACAGGTCGTTGGCGCTGAAGCTTTCTTT. Translating gives CSAGGQVVGAEAFF.

This sequence joins TRBV2 and TRBJ2-7, with D unresolved. The germline V and J ends were trimmed by 6 bases and 1 base, with 7 bases remaining between them. In germline, CDR1 is SNHLY, CDR2 FYNNEI. The CDR3 spans 12 residues. CDR3 nucleotides: TGTGCCAGCAGGTTAGAATCCTACGAGCAGTACTTC. Translated, it gives CASRLESYEQYF.

V is TRBV20-1 and J is TRBJ2-2; D possibly corresponds to TRBD2 (7 bases). The CDR3 is made up of 13 amino acids. Trimming took off 5 bases at V and 7 bases at J, with 14 bases between the two ends. Germline assignment: CDR1 DFQATT and CDR2 SNEGSKA (reference sequence). CDR3 sequence reads: CSAQRGGFGELFF. Written as DNA, the CDR3 is TGCAGTGCTCAGAGGGGGGGATTCGGGGAGCTGTTTTTT.

This clonotype has only a few counts. This rearrangement joins TRBV23-1 to TRBJ2-2; perhaps TRBD1 as D (6 bases). TRBV23-1 is known as an ORF, though its function is uncertain. The CDR3 totals 17 residues. Trimming pared 2 bases from V and 0 bases from J, leaving 13 bases between. CDR3 DNA sequence: TGCGCCAGCAGTCAAATCTCGGACAGAGCGAACACCGGGGAGCTGTTTTTT. Translation gives CASSQISDRANTGELFF.

This CDR3 is CASSYSGLAEGELFF. The CDR3 DNA follows: TGTGCCAGCAGTTACTCGGGACTAGCGGAGGGGGAGCTGTTTTTT. This rearrangement joins TRBV6-2 or TRBV6-3 to TRBJ2-2; 11 nucleotides agree with TRBD2. CDR1 is MNHEY, CDR2 SVGEGT, per germline. The V gene end was trimmed by 0 bases and the J gene end by 8 bases; junction bases not matched to a gene: 2. This CDR3 contains 15 residues.

This clonotype occurred a few times. This rearrangement joins TRBV7-2 to TRBJ1-5; a weak D match, TRBD1 (5 bases). The CDR3 sequence is 16 residues long. Trimming left V 5 bases short and J 3 bases short, with 17 bases between. The germline V gene encodes CDR1 SGHTA and CDR2 FQGNSA. The CDR3 DNA reads TGTGCCAGCAGCCTTCAGAGTTGGGGCTCCAATCAGCCCCAGCATTTT. As protein: CASSLQSWGSNQPQHF. Full variable domain (missing parts from reference TRBV7-2 and TRBJ1-5): GAGVSQSPSNKVTEKGKDVELRCDPISGHTALYWYRQSLGQGLEFLIYFQGNSAPDKSGLPSDRFSAERTGGSVSTLTIQRTQQEDSAVYLCASSLQSWGSNQPQHFGDGTRLSIL.

The CDR3 coding sequence is TGTGCCAGCAGCCAGGCCACAGGGAGGAGCTCCTACGAGCAGTACTTC. This codes for CASSQATGRSSYEQYF. The rearrangement joins TRBV14 to TRBJ2-7; D may correspond to TRBD1 or TRBD2 (6 bases each). V was clipped by 3 bases and J by 0 bases, with 15 bases between them. The CDR3 consists of 16 residues. Per the germline V gene, CDR1 is SGHDN and CDR2 is FVKESK.

This rearrangement joins TRBV20-1 to TRBJ2-7, with TRBD1 as a possible D gene (6 bases). Trimming pared 8 bases from V and 0 bases from J, leaving 14 bases between. The CDR3 spans 13 residues. Germline assignment: CDR1 DFQATT and CDR2 SNEGSKA (reference sequence). CDR3 nucleotides: TGCAGTCCTCCCCCAGGGGACTCCTACGAGCAGTACTTC. Protein sequence: CSPPPGDSYEQYF.

The rearrangement links TRBV11-2 to TRBJ2-5; 11 bases align to TRBD2. The CDR3 spans 14 residues. The junction had 4 bases not matched to a gene; V was cut back by 5 bases and J by 5 bases. Germline V gives CDR1 SGHAT, CDR2 FQNNGV. The CDR3 sequence is CASSARLAGETQYF. The CDR3 DNA follows: TGTGCCAGCAGCGCGCGACTAGCGGGGGAGACCCAGTACTTC.

The CDR3 is CASSLRSGNTDTQYF. The CDR3 DNA is TGTGCCAGCAGCTTACGAAGCGGGAACACAGATACGCAGTATTTT. The chain is built from TRBV7-8 and TRBJ2-3; TRBD2 agrees at 7 bases. Unmatched junction bases numbered 4, after V lost 2 bases and J lost 2 bases. This CDR3 comprises 15 residues. Germline-derived CDR1 and CDR2 are SGHVS and FQNEAQ.

This chain links TRBV7-3 with TRBJ2-2; 10 positions match TRBD1. Trimming at V came to 5 bases and at J to 4 bases, leaving 4 bases not matched to a gene. Germline CDR1 SGHTA, CDR2 FQGTGA. This CDR3 is built from 15 residues. CDR3 sequence (DNA): TGTGCCAGCAGCCGCGGGACAGGGGCCACCGGGGAGCTGTTTTTT. It specifies CASSRGTGATGELFF. Based on the CDR3 plus reference TRBV7-3 and TRBJ2-2, the full variable domain is GAGVSQTPSNKVTEKGKYVELRCDPISGHTALYWYRQSLGQGPEFLIYFQGTGAADDSGLPNDRFFAVRPEGSVSTLKIQRTERGDSAVYLCASSRGTGATGELFFGEGSRLTVL.

This chain uses TRBV27 with TRBJ2-4, with D tentatively TRBD2 (5 bases). V was pared by 2 bases and J by 6 bases, with 11 bases between. Germline V lookup: CDR1 MNHEY, CDR2 SMNVEV (reference sequence). CDR3 length: 14 residues. CDR3 residues: CASSLKGRGNIQYF. CDR3 in DNA: TGTGCCAGCAGTTTAAAAGGTCGGGGAAACATTCAGTACTTC.

The chain employs TRBV6-2 or TRBV6-3 and TRBJ1-1, with 10 bases matching TRBD1. The germline V gene encodes CDR1 MNHEY and CDR2 SVGEGT. The CDR3 covers 16 residues. Trimming removed 5 bases from V and 10 bases from J; junction bases left unmatched: 16. Here the CDR3 reads CASSPPGTGDILVAFF. CDR3 sequence (DNA): TGTGCCAGCAGTCCCCCCGGGACAGGGGATATTCTTGTAGCTTTCTTT.

The chain carries TRBV6-5 and TRBJ2-7; 7 nucleotides line up with TRBD1. V lost 4 bases, J lost 5 bases, and 11 bases stayed unmatched. CDR3 length: 15 residues. Germline V CDR1 and CDR2: MNHEY, SVGAGI. The CDR3 nucleotides read TGTGCCAGCAGTTCCCCGAACAGGGGAACCGACGAGCAGTACTTC. Its translation: CASSSPNRGTDEQYF.

This clonotype was detected only a few times. This chain links TRBV20-1 with TRBJ1-1; D might be TRBD1 (6 bases). Germline V gene sequence: CDR1 DFQATT, CDR2 SNEGSKA (reference sequence). Trimming pared 6 bases from V and 3 bases from J, leaving 11 bases between. This CDR3 spans 12 amino acids. CDR3 in amino acids: CSASQGYTEAFF. CDR3 DNA sequence: TGCAGTGCGAGCCAGGGGTACACTGAAGCTTTCTTT.

As DNA, the CDR3 is TGTGCCAGCAGCTTCGGACTAGCGGGTCCAAACACCGGGGAGCTGTTTTTT. As protein: CASSFGLAGPNTGELFF. V gene TRBV7-3 combines with J gene TRBJ2-2; TRBD2 matches 11 bases. This CDR3 is built from 17 residues. Germline trimming cut 3 bases from V and 2 bases from J; bases unmatched to any gene: 5. The V gene's germline CDR1 is SGHTA and CDR2 FQGTGA.

The V and J genes are TRBV28 and TRBJ1-5; D is possibly TRBD1 (6 bases). CDR1 MDHEN and CDR2 SYDVKM come from the germline V gene. V was pared by 3 bases and J by 7 bases, with 16 bases between. This CDR3 region has 15 residues. The CDR3 protein is CASSFSRGGGQPQHF. CDR3 nucleotides: TGTGCCAGCAGTTTTTCCAGGGGCGGCGGCCAGCCCCAGCATTTT.